This note documents a single T cell receptor beta chain sequence. What it binds is not known. The CDR3 contains 16 residues. From germline, CDR1 is DFQATT and CDR2 SNEGSKA (reference sequence). The ends lost 6 bases at V and 2 bases at J; junction bases unmatched: 12. The sample belongs to a study of T cells after yellow fever vaccination. Notes on the study in general: Sorted repertoires could include abundant contaminating clonotypes from bulk cells.

Synthesis of TCR cDNA relied on 5'RACE template switching, which attached a universal primer site and UMIs. MiXCR was run by TCRdb on the 5' RACE reads, yielding one entry per CDR3 protein. In the table there are 300,000 to 350,000 distinct CDR3 sequences, 8.1% of which are singletons. This chain joins TRBV20-1 and TRBJ2-3, with 9 positions matching TRBD1. This specimen consisted of PBMCs, obtained 35 to 50 days after the first yellow fever vaccination. The TCR was taken from a man younger than 35 who received the YFV17D yellow fever vaccine. The CDR3 sequence is CSARKQGAGPTDTQYF. CDR3 DNA: TGCAGTGCGAGGAAACAGGGGGCAGGGCCCACAGATACGCAGTATTTT.